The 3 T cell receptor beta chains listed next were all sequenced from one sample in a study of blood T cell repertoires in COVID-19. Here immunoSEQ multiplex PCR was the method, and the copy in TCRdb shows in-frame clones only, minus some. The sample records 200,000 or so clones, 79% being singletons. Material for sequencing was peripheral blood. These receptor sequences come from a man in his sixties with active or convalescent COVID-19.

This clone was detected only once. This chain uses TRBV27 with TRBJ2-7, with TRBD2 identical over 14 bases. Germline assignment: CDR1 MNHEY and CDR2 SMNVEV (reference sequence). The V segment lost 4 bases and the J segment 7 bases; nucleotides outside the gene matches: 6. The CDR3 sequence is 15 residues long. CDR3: CASSSGTSGRTEQYF. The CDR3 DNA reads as TGTGCCAGCAGTTCTGGGACTAGCGGGAGAACGGAGCAGTACTTC.

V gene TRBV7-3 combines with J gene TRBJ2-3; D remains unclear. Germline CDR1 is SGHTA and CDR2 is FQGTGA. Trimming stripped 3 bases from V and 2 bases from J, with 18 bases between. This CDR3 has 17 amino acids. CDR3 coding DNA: TGTGCCAGCAGCTTCGGCCCTAGTGGCGGATACACAGATACGCAGTATTTT. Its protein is CASSFGPSGGYTDTQYF.

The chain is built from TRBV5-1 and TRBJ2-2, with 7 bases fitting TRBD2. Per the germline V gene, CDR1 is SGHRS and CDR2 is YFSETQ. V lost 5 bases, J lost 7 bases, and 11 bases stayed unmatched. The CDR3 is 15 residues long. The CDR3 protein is CASRLLALSNGELFF. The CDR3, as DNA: TGCGCCAGCAGGTTACTAGCGCTCTCGAACGGGGAGCTGTTTTTT.